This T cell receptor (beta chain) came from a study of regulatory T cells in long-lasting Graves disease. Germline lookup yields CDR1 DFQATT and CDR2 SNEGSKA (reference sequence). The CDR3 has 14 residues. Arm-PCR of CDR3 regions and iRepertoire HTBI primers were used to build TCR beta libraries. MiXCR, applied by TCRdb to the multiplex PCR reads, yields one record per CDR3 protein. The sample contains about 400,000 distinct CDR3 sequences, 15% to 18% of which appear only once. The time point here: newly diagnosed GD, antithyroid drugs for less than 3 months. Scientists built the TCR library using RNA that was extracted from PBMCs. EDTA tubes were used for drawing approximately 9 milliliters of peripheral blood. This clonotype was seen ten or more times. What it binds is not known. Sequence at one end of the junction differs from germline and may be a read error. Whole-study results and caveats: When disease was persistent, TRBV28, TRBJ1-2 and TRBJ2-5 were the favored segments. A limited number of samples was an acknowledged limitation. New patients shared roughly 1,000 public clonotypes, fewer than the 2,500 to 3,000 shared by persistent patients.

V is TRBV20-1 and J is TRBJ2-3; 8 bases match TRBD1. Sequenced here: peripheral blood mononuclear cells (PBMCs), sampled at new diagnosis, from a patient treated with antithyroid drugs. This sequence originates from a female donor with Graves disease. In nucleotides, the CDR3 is TGCAATGCTCGGAACCAGGGGGCCGGAGATACGCAGTATTTT. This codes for CNARNQGAGDTQYF.